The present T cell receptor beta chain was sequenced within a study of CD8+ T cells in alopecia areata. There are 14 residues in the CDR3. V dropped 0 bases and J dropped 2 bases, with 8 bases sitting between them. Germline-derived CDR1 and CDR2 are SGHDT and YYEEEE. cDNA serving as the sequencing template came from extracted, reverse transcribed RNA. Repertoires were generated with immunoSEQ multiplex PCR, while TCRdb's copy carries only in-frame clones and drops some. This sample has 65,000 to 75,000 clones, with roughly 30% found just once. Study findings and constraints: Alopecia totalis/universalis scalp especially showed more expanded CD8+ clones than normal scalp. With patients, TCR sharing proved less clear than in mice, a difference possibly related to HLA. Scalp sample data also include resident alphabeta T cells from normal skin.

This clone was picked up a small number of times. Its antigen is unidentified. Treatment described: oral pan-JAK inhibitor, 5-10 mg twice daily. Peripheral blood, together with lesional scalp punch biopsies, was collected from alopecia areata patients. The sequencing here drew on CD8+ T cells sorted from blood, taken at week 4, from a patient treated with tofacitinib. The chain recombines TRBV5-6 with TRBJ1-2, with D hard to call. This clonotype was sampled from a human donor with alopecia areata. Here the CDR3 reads CASSLAGENYGYTF. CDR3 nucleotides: TGTGCCAGCAGCTTGGCCGGGGAGAACTATGGCTACACCTTC.